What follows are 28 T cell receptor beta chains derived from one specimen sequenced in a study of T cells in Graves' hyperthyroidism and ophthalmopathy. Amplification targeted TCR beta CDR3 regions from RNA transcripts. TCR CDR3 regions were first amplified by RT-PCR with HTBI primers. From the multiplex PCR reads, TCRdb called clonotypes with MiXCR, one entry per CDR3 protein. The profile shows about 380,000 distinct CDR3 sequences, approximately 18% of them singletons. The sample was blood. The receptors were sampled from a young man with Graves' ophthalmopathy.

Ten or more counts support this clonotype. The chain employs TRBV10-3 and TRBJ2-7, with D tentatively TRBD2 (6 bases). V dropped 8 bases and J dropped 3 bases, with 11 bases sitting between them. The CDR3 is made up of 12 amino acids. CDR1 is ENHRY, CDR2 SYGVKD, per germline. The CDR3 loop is CAIAGQGYEQYF. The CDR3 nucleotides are TGTGCCATCGCGGGGCAGGGCTACGAGCAGTACTTC.

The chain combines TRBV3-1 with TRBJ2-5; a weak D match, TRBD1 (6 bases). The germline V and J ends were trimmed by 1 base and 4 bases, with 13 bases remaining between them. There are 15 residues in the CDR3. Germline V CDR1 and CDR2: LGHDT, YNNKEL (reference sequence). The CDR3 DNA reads TGTGCCAGCAGCCAAGTTCTGGGGGCGGGAGAGACCCAGTACTTC. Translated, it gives CASSQVLGAGETQYF.

The CDR3 DNA follows: TGTGCCAGCAGCTTATGGGTAGGGGGGGATAAACTGTTTTTT. Translation: CASSLWVGGDKLFF. The V gene is TRBV7-2, the J gene TRBJ1-4; a weak D match, TRBD1 (6 bases). The CDR3 contains 14 residues. Germline-derived CDR1 and CDR2 are SGHTA and FQGNSA. Trimming shortened V by 2 bases and J by 11 bases, and 15 bases separated the two germline ends.

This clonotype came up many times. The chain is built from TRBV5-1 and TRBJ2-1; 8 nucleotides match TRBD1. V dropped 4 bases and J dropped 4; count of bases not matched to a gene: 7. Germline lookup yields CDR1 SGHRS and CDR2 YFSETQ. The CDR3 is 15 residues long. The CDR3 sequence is CASSAGGQGYNEQFF. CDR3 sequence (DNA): TGCGCCAGCAGCGCCGGCGGACAGGGATACAATGAGCAGTTCTTC.

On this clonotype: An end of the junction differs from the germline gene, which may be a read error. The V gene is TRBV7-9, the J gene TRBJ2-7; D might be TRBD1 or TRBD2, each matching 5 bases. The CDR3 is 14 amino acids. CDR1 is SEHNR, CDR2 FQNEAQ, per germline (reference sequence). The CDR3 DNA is TGTGCCAGCAGCGTGGCGCAGGGCGACTACGAGCAGTGCTTC. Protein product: CASSVAQGDYEQCF. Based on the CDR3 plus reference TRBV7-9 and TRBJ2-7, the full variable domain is DTGVSQNPRHKITKRGQNVTFRCDPISEHNRLYWYRQTLGQGPEFLTYFQNEAQLEKSRLLSDRFSAERPKGSFSTLEIQRTEQGDSAMYLCASSVAQGDYEQCFGPGTRLTVT.

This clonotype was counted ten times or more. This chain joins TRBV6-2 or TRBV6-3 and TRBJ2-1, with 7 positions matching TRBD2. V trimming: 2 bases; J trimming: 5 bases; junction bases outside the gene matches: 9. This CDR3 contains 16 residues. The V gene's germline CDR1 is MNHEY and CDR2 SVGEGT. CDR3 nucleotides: TGTGCCAGCAGTTACGGCGGACTAGTGGTACACAATGAGCAGTTCTTC. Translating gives CASSYGGLVVHNEQFF.

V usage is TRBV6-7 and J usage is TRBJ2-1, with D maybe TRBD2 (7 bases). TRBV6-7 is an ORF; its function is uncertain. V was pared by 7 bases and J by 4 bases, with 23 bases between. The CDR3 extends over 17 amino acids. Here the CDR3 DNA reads TGTGCCAGCATGCGGCTCGGGGGGCCACCCTCGTACAATGAGCAGTTCTTC. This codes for CASMRLGGPPSYNEQFF.

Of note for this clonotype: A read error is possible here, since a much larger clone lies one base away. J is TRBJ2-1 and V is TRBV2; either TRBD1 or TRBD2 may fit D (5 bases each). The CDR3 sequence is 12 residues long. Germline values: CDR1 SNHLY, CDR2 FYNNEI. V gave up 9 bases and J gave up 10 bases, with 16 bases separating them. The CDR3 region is CARGAGSAEQFF. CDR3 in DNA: TGTGCCAGAGGGGCGGGTTCGGCCGAGCAGTTCTTC.

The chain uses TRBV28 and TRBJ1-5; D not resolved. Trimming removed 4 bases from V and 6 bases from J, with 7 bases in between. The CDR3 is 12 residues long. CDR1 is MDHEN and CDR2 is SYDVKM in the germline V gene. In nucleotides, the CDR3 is TGTGCCAGCAGTTACCTGGGTCAGCCCCAGCATTTT. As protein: CASSYLGQPQHF.

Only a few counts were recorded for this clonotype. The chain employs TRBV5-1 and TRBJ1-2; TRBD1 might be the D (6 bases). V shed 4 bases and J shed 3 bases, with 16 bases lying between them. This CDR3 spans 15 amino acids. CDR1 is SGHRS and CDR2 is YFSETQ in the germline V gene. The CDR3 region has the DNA TGCGCCAGCAGCCCCGACGGGGGGCGAGACTATGGCTACACCTTC. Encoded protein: CASSPDGGRDYGYTF.

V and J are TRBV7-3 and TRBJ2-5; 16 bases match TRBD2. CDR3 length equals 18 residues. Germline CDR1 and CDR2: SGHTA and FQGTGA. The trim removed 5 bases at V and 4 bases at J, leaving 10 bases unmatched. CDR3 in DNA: TGTGCCAGCAGCGAAACCGGGACTAGCGGGGGGGCCGCAGAGACCCAGTACTTC. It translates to CASSETGTSGGAAETQYF.

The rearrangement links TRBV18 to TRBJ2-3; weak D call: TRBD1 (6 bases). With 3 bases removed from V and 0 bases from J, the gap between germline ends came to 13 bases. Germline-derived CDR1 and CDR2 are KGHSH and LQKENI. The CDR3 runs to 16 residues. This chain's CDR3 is CASSPTGTTSTDTQYF. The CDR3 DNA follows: TGTGCCAGCTCACCGACCGGGACAACAAGCACAGATACGCAGTATTTT.

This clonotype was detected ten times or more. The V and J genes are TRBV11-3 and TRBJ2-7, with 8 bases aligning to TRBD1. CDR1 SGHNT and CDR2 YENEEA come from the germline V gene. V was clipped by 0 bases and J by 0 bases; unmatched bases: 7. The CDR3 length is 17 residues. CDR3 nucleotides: TGTGCCAGCAGCTTAGATCCTACAGGGGGGACCTCCTACGAGCAGTACTTC. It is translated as CASSLDPTGGTSYEQYF.

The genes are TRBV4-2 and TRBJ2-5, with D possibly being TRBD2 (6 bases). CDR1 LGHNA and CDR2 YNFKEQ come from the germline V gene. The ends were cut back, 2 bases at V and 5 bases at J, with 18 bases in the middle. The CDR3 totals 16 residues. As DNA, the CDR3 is TGTGCCAGCAGCCAAAGTGGGGCGGGGCCGGGGGAGACCCAGTACTTC. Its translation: CASSQSGAGPGETQYF.

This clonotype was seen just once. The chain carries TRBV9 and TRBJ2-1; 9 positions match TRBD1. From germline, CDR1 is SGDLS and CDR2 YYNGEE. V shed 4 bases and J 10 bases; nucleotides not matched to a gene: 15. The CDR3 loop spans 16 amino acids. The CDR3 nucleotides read TGTGCCAGCAGCAAATCCACCGGGACAGGGACTTTCGAGCAGTTCTTC. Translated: CASSKSTGTGTFEQFF.

The CDR3 region is CASSDPGQGITGELFF. The CDR3, as DNA: TGCGCCAGCAGCGACCCGGGACAGGGAATCACCGGGGAGCTGTTTTTT. The chain recombines TRBV5-1 with TRBJ2-2, with 9 bases identical to TRBD1. The CDR3 has 16 residues. Trimming at V came to 4 bases and at J to 4 bases, leaving 8 bases not matched to a gene. Looked up from germline, CDR1 is SGHRS and CDR2 is YFSETQ.

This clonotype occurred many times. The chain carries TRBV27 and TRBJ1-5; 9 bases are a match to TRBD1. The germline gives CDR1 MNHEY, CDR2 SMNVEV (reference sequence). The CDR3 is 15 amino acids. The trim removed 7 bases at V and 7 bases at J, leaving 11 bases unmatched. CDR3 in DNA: TGTGCCAGCATGCGAACGGACAGGGGCGGGCAGCCCCAGCATTTT. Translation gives CASMRTDRGGQPQHF.

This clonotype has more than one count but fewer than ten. For the CDR3, the DNA is TGCAGTGCAGCCCTCCCTCGGACAGGGGCGGGCTACGAGCAGTACTTC. Amino acid sequence: CSAALPRTGAGYEQYF. This chain connects TRBV20-1 to TRBJ2-7, with 9 bases matching TRBD1. The CDR3 is made up of 16 amino acids. V gave up 6 bases and J gave up 3 bases; unmatched junction bases: 15. CDR1 is DFQATT and CDR2 is SNEGSKA in the germline V gene (reference sequence).

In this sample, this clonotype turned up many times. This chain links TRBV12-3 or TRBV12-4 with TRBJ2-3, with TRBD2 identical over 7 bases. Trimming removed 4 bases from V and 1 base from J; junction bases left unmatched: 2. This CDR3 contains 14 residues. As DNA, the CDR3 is TGTGCCAGCAGTTCGGCGGGGGGCACAGATACGCAGTATTTT. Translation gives CASSSAGGTDTQYF.

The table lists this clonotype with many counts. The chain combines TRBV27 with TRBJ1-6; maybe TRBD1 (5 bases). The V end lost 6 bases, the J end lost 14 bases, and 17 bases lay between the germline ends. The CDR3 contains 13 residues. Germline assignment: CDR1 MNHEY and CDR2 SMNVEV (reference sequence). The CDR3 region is CASRDTLSRALHF. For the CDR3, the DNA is TGTGCCAGCAGGGACACCCTAAGTCGGGCCCTCCACTTT.

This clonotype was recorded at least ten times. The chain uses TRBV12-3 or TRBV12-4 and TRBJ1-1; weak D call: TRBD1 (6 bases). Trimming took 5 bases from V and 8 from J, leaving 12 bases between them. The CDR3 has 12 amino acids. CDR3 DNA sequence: TGTGCCAGCAGTCTAGGACAGACCGAAGCTTTCTTT. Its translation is CASSLGQTEAFF.

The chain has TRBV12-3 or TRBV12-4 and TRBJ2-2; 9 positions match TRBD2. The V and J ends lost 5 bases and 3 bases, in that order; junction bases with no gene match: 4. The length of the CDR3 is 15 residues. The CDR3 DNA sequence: TGTGCCAGCAGTGCCCGGACTAGCGACACCGGGGAGCTGTTTTTT. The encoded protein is CASSARTSDTGELFF.

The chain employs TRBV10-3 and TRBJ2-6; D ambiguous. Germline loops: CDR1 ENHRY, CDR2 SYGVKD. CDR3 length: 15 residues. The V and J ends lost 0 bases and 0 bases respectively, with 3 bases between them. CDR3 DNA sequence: TGTGCCATCAGTGAGTCCCGCTCTGGGGCCAACGTCCTGACTTTC. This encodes CAISESRSGANVLTF.

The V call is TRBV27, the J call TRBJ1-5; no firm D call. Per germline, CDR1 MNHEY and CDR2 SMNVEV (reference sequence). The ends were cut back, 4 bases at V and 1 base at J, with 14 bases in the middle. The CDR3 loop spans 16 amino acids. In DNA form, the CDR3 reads TGTGCCAGCAGTTGGAGTGGCGGTGGAAGCAATCAGCCCCAGCATTTT. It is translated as CASSWSGGGSNQPQHF.

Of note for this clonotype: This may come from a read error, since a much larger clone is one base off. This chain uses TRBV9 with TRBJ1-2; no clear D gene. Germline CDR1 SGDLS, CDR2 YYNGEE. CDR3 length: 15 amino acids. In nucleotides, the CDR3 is TGTGCCAGCAGCCCTTGGATTGCCTCTAACTATGGCCACACCTTC. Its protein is CASSPWIASNYGHTF.

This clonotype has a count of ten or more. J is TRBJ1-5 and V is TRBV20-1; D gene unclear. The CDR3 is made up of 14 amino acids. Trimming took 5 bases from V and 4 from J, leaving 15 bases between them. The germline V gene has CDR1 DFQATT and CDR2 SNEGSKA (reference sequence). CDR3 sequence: CSAPQAYINQPQHF. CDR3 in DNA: TGCAGTGCTCCCCAGGCGTATATTAATCAGCCCCAGCATTTT.

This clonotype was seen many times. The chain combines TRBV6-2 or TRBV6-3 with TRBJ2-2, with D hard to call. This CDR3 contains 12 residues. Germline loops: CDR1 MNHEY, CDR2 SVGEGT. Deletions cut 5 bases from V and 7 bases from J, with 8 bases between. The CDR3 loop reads CASSLHGGELFF. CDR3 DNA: TGTGCCAGCAGTCTCCATGGCGGGGAGCTGTTTTTT.

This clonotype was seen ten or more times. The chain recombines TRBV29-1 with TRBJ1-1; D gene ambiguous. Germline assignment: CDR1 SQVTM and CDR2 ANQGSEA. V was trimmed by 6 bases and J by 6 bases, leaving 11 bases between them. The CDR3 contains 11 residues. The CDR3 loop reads CSVLLYAEAFF. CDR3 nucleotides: TGCAGCGTCCTCCTTTATGCTGAAGCTTTCTTT.